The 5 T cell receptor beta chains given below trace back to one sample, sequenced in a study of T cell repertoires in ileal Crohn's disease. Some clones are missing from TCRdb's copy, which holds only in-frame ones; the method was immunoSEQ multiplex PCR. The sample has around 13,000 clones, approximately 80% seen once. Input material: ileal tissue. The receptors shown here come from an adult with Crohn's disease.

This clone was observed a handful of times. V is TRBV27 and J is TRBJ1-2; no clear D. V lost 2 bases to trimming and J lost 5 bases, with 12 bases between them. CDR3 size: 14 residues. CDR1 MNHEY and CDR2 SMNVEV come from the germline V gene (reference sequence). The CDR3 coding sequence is TGTGCCAGCAGTTTAAGTGGGCCCCGGTATGGCTACACCTTC. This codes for CASSLSGPRYGYTF.

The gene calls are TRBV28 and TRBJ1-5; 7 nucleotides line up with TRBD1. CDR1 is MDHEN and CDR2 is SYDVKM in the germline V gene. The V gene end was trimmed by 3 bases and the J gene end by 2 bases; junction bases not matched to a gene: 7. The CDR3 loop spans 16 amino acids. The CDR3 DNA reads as TGTGCCAGCAGTTTCTTGACAGGGAGAGGCAATCAGCCCCAGCATTTT. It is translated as CASSFLTGRGNQPQHF. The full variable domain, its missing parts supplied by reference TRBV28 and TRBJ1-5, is DVKVTQSSRYLVKRTGEKVFLECVQDMDHENMFWYRQDPGLGLRLIYFSYDVKMKEKGDIPEGYSVSREKKERFSLILESASTNQTSMYLCASSFLTGRGNQPQHFGDGTRLSIL.

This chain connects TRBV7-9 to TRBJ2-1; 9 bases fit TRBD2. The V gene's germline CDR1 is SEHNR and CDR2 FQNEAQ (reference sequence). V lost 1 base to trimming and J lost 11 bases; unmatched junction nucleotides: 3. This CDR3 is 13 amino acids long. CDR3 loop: CASSLGGTSKQFF. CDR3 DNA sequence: TGTGCCAGCAGCTTAGGGGGGACTAGCAAGCAGTTCTTC.

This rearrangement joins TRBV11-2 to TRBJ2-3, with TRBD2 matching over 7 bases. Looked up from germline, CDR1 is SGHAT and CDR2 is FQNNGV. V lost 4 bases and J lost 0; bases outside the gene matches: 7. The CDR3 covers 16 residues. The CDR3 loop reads CASSSGLDPSTDTQYF. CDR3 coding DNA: TGTGCCAGCAGCTCCGGACTAGACCCTAGCACAGATACGCAGTATTTT. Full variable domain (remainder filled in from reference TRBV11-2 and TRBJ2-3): EAGVAQSPRYKIIEKRQSVAFWCNPISGHATLYWYQQILGQGPKLLIQFQNNGVVDDSQLPKDRFSAERLKGVDSTLKIQPAKLEDSAVYLCASSSGLDPSTDTQYFGPGTRLTVL.

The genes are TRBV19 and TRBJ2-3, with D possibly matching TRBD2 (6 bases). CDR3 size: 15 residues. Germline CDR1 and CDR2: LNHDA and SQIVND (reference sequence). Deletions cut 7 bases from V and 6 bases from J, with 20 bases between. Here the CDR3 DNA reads TGTGCCAGTACACGGACGGGGGTCAATTCGGATACGCAGTATTTT. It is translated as CASTRTGVNSDTQYF.